This TCR beta chain is from a study of spatial heterogeneity in lung cancer. Whole-study results and caveats: One measure, the expanded intratumoral alpha and beta TCR count, tracked tumor mutation counts.

In germline, CDR1 is SGHRS, CDR2 YFSETQ. CDR3 length: 15 amino acids. V lost 0 bases and J 1 base, leaving 10 bases between the germline ends. Unique molecular identifiers tagged every individual TCR cDNA molecule. TCRdb passed the 5' RACE reads through MiXCR, listing each CDR3 protein once. This table has 20,000 to 25,000 distinct CDR3 sequences, about 4.5% appearing once. This clonotype was counted many times. Its antigen is unknown. The time point denotes: sample taken at primary tumor resection. The donor group consisted of 72 patients who had untreated, early-stage non-small cell lung cancer. Whole RNA from tumor, nontumor lung or frozen PBMC was sequenced unsorted.

The V and J genes are TRBV5-1 and TRBJ2-5; D tentatively reads TRBD1 or TRBD2 (6 bases each). The sequence came from a male donor with early-stage non-small cell lung cancer. The input for sequencing was lung tumor tissue, taken at surgery. The CDR3 sequence: CASSLDPGAQETQYF. CDR3 nucleotides: TGCGCCAGCAGCTTGGATCCGGGGGCCCAAGAGACCCAGTACTTC.